These 22 T cell receptor beta chains were all obtained from the same sample, sequenced in a study of OX40 agonist ivuxolimab in advanced cancers. TCRdb's copy holds only in-frame clones and misses some; the assay was immunoSEQ multiplex PCR. Of some 85,000 clones listed, roughly 90% are singletons. The source was CD4+ or CD8+ T cells sorted from blood, collected in a trial of the OX40 agonist ivuxolimab. Receptor source: an adult with an advanced solid tumor such as melanoma, head and neck, liver or kidney cancer.

The chain joins TRBV5-1 to TRBJ2-7, with TRBD2 matching over 15 bases. The length of the CDR3 is 16 residues. Germline lookup yields CDR1 SGHRS and CDR2 YFSETQ. Trimming at V came to 3 bases and at J to 5 bases, leaving 6 bases not matched to a gene. The CDR3 protein is CASSWGLAGGPDEQYF. Here the CDR3 DNA reads TGCGCCAGCAGCTGGGGACTAGCGGGGGGACCTGACGAGCAGTACTTC. Variable domain in full (rest from reference TRBV5-1 and TRBJ2-7): KAGVTQTPRYLIKTRGQQVTLSCSPISGHRSVSWYQQTPGQGLQFLFEYFSETQRNKGNFPGRFSGRQFSNSRSEMNVSTLELGDSALYLCASSWGLAGGPDEQYFGPGTRLTVT.

This chain links TRBV5-4 with TRBJ2-1, with D possibly TRBD2 on 5 matching bases. The CDR3 consists of 16 residues. V shed 0 bases and J shed 7 bases, with 17 bases lying between them. CDR1 is SGHNT, CDR2 YYREEE, per germline (reference sequence). CDR3 amino acids: CASSLDGGLAWNEQFF. The DNA of the CDR3 is TGTGCCAGCAGCTTGGATGGAGGTCTAGCATGGAATGAGCAGTTCTTC.

The genes are TRBV5-6 and TRBJ1-2; D possibly corresponds to TRBD1 (6 bases). Germline CDR1 and CDR2: SGHDT and YYEEEE. The CDR3 totals 14 residues. V lost 1 base, J lost 5 bases, and 12 bases lay in between. CDR3 sequence (DNA): TGTGCCAGCAGCTTGTTATCGGGGGCGTATGGCTACACCTTC. Amino acid sequence: CASSLLSGAYGYTF.

The chain joins TRBV7-2 to TRBJ2-1; the D is unclear. V was shortened by 5 bases and J by 6 bases, with 11 bases between the two germline ends. The CDR3 loop spans 13 amino acids. CDR1 SGHTA and CDR2 FQGNSA come from the germline V gene. The DNA of the CDR3 is TGTGCCAGCAGCGACCTCTCCACCAATGAGCAGTTCTTC. It codes for CASSDLSTNEQFF.

The gene calls are TRBV10-3 and TRBJ2-1, with 13 nucleotides matching TRBD2. Trimming cost V 6 bases and J 9 bases; bases outside gene matches: 5. This CDR3 comprises 14 residues. From germline, CDR1 is ENHRY and CDR2 SYGVKD. DNA for the CDR3: TGTGCCATCAGGAGGACTAGCGGGAGTAGTGAGCAGTTCTTC. Translating it yields CAIRRTSGSSEQFF.

The chain combines TRBV6-5 with TRBJ2-3, with D possibly being TRBD2 (6 bases). The CDR3 totals 15 residues. Trimming took off 4 bases at V and 2 bases at J, with 13 bases between the two ends. CDR1 and CDR2 (germline): MNHEY, SVGAGI. In DNA form, the CDR3 reads TGTGCCAGCAGTTTCGCCGGGGGTACCACAGATACGCAGTATTTT. It codes for CASSFAGGTTDTQYF.

V and J are TRBV30 and TRBJ2-2; 7 bases match TRBD2. This CDR3 region has 16 residues. With 6 bases clipped from V and 0 bases from J, the junction kept 10 bases outside the gene matches. Germline-derived CDR1 and CDR2 are GTSNPN and SVGIG (reference sequence). For the CDR3, the DNA is TGTGCCTGCCCACCAAGGACTAGAACGAACACCGGGGAGCTGTTTTTT. Amino acids: CACPPRTRTNTGELFF.

The rearrangement uses TRBV28 and TRBJ2-3, with 13 bases aligning to TRBD2. V gave up 5 bases and J gave up 5 bases; unmatched junction bases: 10. This CDR3 contains 17 residues. Germline CDR1 and CDR2: MDHEN and SYDVKM. DNA for the CDR3: TGTGCCAGCAGTCAGATACTAGCGGGAGGGCCTCAAGATACGCAGTATTTT. Its protein is CASSQILAGGPQDTQYF.

The J gene is TRBJ2-7, the V gene TRBV18; possibly TRBD1 for D (5 bases). The ends were cut back, 2 bases at V and 1 base at J, with 12 bases in the middle. The CDR3 is 15 residues long. CDR1 KGHSH and CDR2 LQKENI come from the germline V gene. The DNA of the CDR3 is TGTGCCAGCTCACCATCGACAGCCACATCCTACGAGCAGTACTTC. Protein product: CASSPSTATSYEQYF.

The J gene is TRBJ2-3, the V gene TRBV4-2; unclear D gene. The CDR3 consists of 14 residues. Germline lookup yields CDR1 LGHNA and CDR2 YNFKEQ. Deletions cut 4 bases from V and 4 bases from J, with 12 bases between. The chain's CDR3 is CASSPGTIADTQYF. CDR3 coding DNA: TGTGCCAGCAGCCCAGGCACAATAGCAGATACGCAGTATTTT.

This chain connects TRBV28 to TRBJ1-2, with 9 bases fitting TRBD1. The CDR3 contains 15 residues. Losses at the gene ends were 4 bases for V and 5 bases for J; bases not matched to a gene: 8. Germline lookup yields CDR1 MDHEN and CDR2 SYDVKM. The CDR3 DNA sequence: TGTGCCAGCAGTTCGTCCCGGGACAGGGTTTATGGCTACACCTTC. Its translation: CASSSSRDRVYGYTF.

This clone was seen a single time. The V call is TRBV5-1, the J call TRBJ2-7; no firm D call. With 2 bases removed from V and 1 base from J, the gap between germline ends came to 7 bases. The germline gives CDR1 SGHRS, CDR2 YFSETQ. The CDR3 consists of 13 residues. The CDR3 sequence is CASSFTSSYEQYF. The CDR3 bases are TGCGCCAGCAGCTTTACGTCTTCCTACGAGCAGTACTTC.

V and J are TRBV6-5 and TRBJ1-1; D gene uncertain. The CDR3 spans 14 residues. Germline values: CDR1 MNHEY, CDR2 SVGAGI. Trimming stripped 5 bases from V and 1 base from J, with 11 bases between. CDR3 DNA sequence: TGTGCCAGCAGTCGGGGAGGAGGGAACACTGAAGCTTTCTTT. It encodes CASSRGGGNTEAFF.

This chain connects TRBV30 to TRBJ2-1; D may be TRBD1 (5 bases). The CDR3 covers 11 residues. V was clipped by 4 bases and J by 6 bases, with 7 bases between them. The germline gives CDR1 GTSNPN, CDR2 SVGIG (reference sequence). CDR3 amino acids: CAWTGFNEQFF. The CDR3 DNA sequence: TGTGCCTGGACAGGGTTCAATGAGCAGTTCTTC.

The rearrangement joins TRBV25-1 to TRBJ2-1; weak D call: TRBD1 (6 bases). V gave up 8 bases and J gave up 9 bases, with 8 bases separating them. There are 10 residues in the CDR3. Germline V gene data show CDR1 as MGHDK and CDR2 as SYGVNS. CDR3 residues: CASGTIEQFF. CDR3 nucleotide sequence: TGTGCCAGCGGGACAATTGAGCAGTTCTTC.

The chain links TRBV10-3 to TRBJ2-1, with 8 bases identical to TRBD2. Germline CDR1 and CDR2: ENHRY and SYGVKD. The CDR3 loop spans 17 amino acids. The V segment lost 2 bases and the J segment 6 bases; nucleotides outside the gene matches: 12. This chain's CDR3 is CAISEGRRREGGNEQFF. The CDR3 DNA reads as TGTGCCATCAGTGAGGGTAGGCGACGGGAGGGAGGCAATGAGCAGTTCTTC.

This chain links TRBV7-2 with TRBJ2-5; 11 nucleotides agree with TRBD2. Looked up from germline, CDR1 is SGHTA and CDR2 is FQGNSA. The junction had 9 bases not matched to a gene; V was cut back by 1 base and J by 5 bases. This CDR3 has 17 amino acids. In DNA, the CDR3 is TGTGCCAGCAGCTTAGTCCGCCTAGCGGGAGGTCGTGAGACCCAGTACTTC. Encoded protein: CASSLVRLAGGRETQYF. The full variable domain, in which reference TRBV7-2 and TRBJ2-5 provide the parts outside the CDR3, is GAGVSQSPSNKVTEKGKDVELRCDPISGHTALYWYRQSLGQGLEFLIYFQGNSAPDKSGLPSDRFSAERTGGSVSTLTIQRTQQEDSAVYLCASSLVRLAGGRETQYFGPGTRLLVL.

The rearrangement links TRBV28 to TRBJ1-2, with D perhaps matching TRBD1 (5 bases). The CDR3 contains 14 residues. The ends were cut back, 3 bases at V and 2 bases at J, with 10 bases in the middle. The germline CDR1 and CDR2 sequences are MDHEN and SYDVKM. CDR3 sequence reads: CASSFSGANYGYTF. CDR3 DNA: TGTGCCAGCAGTTTCTCCGGGGCCAACTATGGCTACACCTTC.

V usage is TRBV10-3 and J usage is TRBJ1-5; D gene ambiguous. Germline V CDR1 and CDR2: ENHRY, SYGVKD. Trimming removed 0 bases from V and 0 bases from J, with 12 bases in between. The CDR3 covers 17 residues. CDR3 nucleotide sequence: TGTGCCATCAGTGAGTCTTTAACAGCGTATAGCAATCAGCCCCAGCATTTT. It yields the protein CAISESLTAYSNQPQHF.

V usage is TRBV6-1 and J usage is TRBJ2-7; 9 bases are shared with TRBD1. After removal of 7 bases from V and 3 bases from J, the junction contained 10 bases not matched to a gene. The CDR3 loop spans 15 amino acids. In germline, CDR1 is MNHNS, CDR2 SASEGT. The CDR3 region is CASTQRGQGFYEQYF. In DNA form, the CDR3 reads TGTGCCAGCACCCAAAGGGGACAGGGTTTCTACGAGCAGTACTTC.

The chain employs TRBV18 and TRBJ2-5; D is uncertain. The ends were cut back, 2 bases at V and 1 base at J, with 8 bases in the middle. Germline CDR1 is KGHSH and CDR2 is LQKENI. This CDR3 is built from 14 residues. CDR3 loop: CASSPGEIQETQYF. The DNA for the CDR3 is TGTGCCAGCTCACCAGGCGAGATCCAAGAGACCCAGTACTTC.

The V call is TRBV7-2, the J call TRBJ2-1; 15 bases are a match to TRBD2. J gave up 9 bases and V 5 bases, and 5 bases lay outside the gene matches. The germline gives CDR1 SGHTA, CDR2 FQGNSA. CDR3 length: 15 amino acids. Here the CDR3 reads CASSPGLAGGVEQFF. The CDR3 DNA is TGTGCCAGCAGCCCAGGACTAGCGGGAGGGGTTGAGCAGTTCTTC.